This TCR beta chain was sequenced for a study of cytomegalovirus exposure and HLA in healthy donors. Study results and limitations: Links to common viral pathogens appeared, in a later analysis, for several of the most significant clusters.

The PCR had 60 Vbeta and 13 Jbeta primers. TCRdb keeps only in-frame clones here, not all; method: immunoSEQ multiplex PCR. The sample lists about 140,000 clones, 75% to 85% occurring once. About this clone itself: Its antigen is unknown.

The CDR3 spans 14 residues. CDR1 MNHEY and CDR2 SMNVEV come from the germline V gene (reference sequence). Unmatched junction bases numbered 3, after V lost 1 base and J lost 7 bases. The clonotype was recovered from a woman aged 18-29 years in good health and CMV-seropositive. The chain has TRBV27 and TRBJ1-4; TRBD1 matches 7 bases. The source material was PBMCs. The CDR3 sequence: CASSLYRGGEKLFF. The CDR3, as DNA: TGTGCCAGCAGTTTATACAGGGGTGGTGAAAAACTGTTTTTT.